This TCR beta chain was identified in a study of blood T cell repertoires in COVID-19. The CDR3 contains 13 residues. The V and J ends lost 3 bases and 5 bases respectively, with 7 bases between them. Germline V gene lookup returns CDR1 MNHEY and CDR2 SMNVEV (reference sequence). Original data processing: Nucleated cell number was recorded as an estimate derived from reference gene primer amplification. Method: immunoSEQ multiplex PCR; TCRdb's copy keeps in-frame clones and lacks some. V and J calls and clone size come straight from that table; D and trimming were deduced from the DNA. The table has about 47,000 clones, 75% to 90% seen once.

The receptor's source is a human donor with active COVID-19. The donor label of this sample is uncertain. The chain recombines TRBV27 with TRBJ1-4; no definite D call. Input material: peripheral blood. The CDR3 region is CASSFRRNEKLFF. CDR3 bases: TGTGCCAGCAGTTTCCGGAGAAATGAAAAACTGTTTTTT.